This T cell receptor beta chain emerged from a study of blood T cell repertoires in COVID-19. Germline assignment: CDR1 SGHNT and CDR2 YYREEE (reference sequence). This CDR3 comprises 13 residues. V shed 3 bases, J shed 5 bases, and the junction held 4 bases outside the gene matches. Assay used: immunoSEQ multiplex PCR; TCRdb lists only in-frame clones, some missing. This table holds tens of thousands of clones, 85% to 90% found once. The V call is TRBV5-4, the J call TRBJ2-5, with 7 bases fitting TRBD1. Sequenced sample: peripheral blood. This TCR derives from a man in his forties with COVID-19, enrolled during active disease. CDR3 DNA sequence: TGTGCCAGCAGCTCGACAGGGCTGGAGACCCAGTACTTC. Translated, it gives CASSSTGLETQYF.